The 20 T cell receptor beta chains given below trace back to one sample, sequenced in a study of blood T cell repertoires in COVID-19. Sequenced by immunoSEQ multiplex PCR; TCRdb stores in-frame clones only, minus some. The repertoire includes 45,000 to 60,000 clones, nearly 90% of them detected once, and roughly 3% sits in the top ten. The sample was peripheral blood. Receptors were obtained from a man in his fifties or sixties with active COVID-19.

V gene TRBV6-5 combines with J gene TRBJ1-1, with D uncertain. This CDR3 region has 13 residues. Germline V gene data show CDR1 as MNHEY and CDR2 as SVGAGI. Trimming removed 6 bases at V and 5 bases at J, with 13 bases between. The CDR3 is CASRRSRKTEAFF. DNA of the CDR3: TGTGCCAGCAGAAGGAGTCGTAAGACTGAAGCTTTCTTT.

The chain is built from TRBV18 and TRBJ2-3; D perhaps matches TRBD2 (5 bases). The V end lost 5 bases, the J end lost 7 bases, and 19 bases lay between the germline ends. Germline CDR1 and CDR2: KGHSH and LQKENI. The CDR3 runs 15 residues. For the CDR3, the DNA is TGTGCCAGCTCAGGCCGGGCGCTAGCCAGGCATACGCAGTATTTT. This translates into CASSGRALARHTQYF.

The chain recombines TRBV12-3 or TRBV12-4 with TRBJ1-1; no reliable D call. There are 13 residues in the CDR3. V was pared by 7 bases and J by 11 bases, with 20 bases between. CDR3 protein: CASTHPGRSRAFF. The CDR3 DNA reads TGTGCCAGCACCCATCCCGGGAGATCTCGGGCTTTCTTT.

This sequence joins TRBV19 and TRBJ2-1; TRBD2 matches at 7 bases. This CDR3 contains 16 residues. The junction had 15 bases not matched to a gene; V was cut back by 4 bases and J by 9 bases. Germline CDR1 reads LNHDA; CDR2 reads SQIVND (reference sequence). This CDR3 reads CASSNPSWLREFEQFF. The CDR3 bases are TGTGCCAGTAGTAACCCCTCGTGGTTGCGGGAGTTTGAGCAGTTCTTC.

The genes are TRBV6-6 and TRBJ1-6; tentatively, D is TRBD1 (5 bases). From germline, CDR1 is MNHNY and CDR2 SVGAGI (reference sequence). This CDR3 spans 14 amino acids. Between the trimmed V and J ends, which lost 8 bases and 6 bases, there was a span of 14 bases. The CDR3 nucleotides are TGTGCCAGCGCTGCAGGGAGGGCTAATTCACCCCTCCACTTT. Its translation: CASAAGRANSPLHF.

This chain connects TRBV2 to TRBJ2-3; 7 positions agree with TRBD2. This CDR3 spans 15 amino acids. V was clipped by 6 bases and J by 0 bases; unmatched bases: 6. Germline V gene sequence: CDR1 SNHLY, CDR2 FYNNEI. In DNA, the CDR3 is TGTGCCAGCAGGAGGGACTATTGGAGCACAGATACGCAGTATTTT. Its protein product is CASRRDYWSTDTQYF.

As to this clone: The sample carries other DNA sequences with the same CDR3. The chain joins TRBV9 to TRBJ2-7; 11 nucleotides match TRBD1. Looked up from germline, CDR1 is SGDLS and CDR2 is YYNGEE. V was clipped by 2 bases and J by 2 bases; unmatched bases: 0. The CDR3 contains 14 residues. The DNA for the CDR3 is TGTGCCAGCAGCGTGGGACAGGGGGCCTACGAGCAGTACTTC. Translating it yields CASSVGQGAYEQYF.

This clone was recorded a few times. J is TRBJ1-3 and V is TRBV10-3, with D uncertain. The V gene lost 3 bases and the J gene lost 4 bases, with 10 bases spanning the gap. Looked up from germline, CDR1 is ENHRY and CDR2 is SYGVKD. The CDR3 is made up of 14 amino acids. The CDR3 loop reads CAISDHTGGNTIYF. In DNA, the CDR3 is TGTGCCATCAGTGACCATACGGGGGGAAACACCATATATTTT.

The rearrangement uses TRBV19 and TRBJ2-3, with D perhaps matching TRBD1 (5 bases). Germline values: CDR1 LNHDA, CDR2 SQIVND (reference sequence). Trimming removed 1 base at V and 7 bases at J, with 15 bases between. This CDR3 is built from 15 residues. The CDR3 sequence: CASSIGGRVDNTQYF. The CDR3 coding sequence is TGTGCCAGTAGTATAGGTGGCAGGGTGGATAATACGCAGTATTTT.

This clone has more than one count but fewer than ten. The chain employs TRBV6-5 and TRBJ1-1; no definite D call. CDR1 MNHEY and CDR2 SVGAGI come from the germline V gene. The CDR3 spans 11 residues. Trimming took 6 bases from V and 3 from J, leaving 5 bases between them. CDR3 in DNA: TGTGCCAGCAGGCAGTACACTGAAGCTTTCTTT. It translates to CASRQYTEAFF.

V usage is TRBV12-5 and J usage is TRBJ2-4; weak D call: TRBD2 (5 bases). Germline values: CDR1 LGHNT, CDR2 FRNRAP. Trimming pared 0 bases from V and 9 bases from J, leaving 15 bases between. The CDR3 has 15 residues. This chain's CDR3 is CASGLVPDVAGIQYF. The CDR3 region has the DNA TGTGCTAGTGGTTTGGTCCCGGACGTCGCGGGCATTCAGTACTTC.

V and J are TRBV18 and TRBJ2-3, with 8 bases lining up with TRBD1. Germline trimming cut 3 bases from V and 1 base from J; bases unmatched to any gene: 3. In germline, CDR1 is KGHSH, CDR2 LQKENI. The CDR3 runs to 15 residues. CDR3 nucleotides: TGTGCCAGCTCACCCGGACAGGGAGGCACAGATACGCAGTATTTT. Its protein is CASSPGQGGTDTQYF.

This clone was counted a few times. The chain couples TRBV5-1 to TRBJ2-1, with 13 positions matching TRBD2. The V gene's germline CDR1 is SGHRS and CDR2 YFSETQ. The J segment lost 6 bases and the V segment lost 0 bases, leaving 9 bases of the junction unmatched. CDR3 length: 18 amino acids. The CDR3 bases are TGCGCCAGCAGCTTGGGTACTAGCGGGAGGGCCGCTAGCAATGAGCAGTTCTTC. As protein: CASSLGTSGRAASNEQFF.

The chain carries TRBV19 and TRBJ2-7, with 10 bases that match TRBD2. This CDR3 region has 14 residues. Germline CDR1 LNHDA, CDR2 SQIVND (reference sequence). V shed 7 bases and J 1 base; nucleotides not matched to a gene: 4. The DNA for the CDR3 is TGTGCCAGTACTCCGACTAGCGGGTCCTACGAGCAGTACTTC. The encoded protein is CASTPTSGSYEQYF.

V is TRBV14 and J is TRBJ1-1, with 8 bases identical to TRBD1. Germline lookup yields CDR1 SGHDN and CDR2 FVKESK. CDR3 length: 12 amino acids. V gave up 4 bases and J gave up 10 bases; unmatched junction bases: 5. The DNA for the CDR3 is TGTGCCAGCAGCCCAGGGGGCGCGCGAGCTTTCTTT. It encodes CASSPGGARAFF.

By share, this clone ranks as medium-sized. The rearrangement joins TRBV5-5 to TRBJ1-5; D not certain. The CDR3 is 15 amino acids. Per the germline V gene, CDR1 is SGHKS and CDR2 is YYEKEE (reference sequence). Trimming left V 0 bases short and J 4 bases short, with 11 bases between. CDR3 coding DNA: TGTGCCAGCAGCTTGGTTTGGTCAGATAATCAGCCCCAGCATTTT. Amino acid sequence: CASSLVWSDNQPQHF.

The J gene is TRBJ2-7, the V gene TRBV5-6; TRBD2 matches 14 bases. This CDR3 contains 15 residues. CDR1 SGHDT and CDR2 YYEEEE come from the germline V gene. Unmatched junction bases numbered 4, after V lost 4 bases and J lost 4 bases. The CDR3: CASSHRLAGGYEQYF. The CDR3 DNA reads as TGTGCCAGCAGCCACCGACTAGCGGGGGGGTACGAGCAGTACTTC.

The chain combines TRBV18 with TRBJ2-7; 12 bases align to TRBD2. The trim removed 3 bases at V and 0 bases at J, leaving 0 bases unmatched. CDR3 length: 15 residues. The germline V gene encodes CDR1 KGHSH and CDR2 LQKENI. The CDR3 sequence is CASSPTSGSSYEQYV. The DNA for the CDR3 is TGTGCCAGCTCACCGACTAGCGGGAGCTCCTACGAGCAGTACGTC.

CDR3 residues: CASSEAASGYEQYV. The DNA for the CDR3 is TGTGCCAGCAGTGAGGCGGCTAGCGGATACGAGCAGTACGTC. This sequence joins TRBV6-1 and TRBJ2-7, with TRBD2 identical over 7 bases. After removal of 3 bases from V and 4 bases from J, the junction contained 6 bases not matched to a gene. This CDR3 spans 14 amino acids. Germline CDR1 MNHNS, CDR2 SASEGT.

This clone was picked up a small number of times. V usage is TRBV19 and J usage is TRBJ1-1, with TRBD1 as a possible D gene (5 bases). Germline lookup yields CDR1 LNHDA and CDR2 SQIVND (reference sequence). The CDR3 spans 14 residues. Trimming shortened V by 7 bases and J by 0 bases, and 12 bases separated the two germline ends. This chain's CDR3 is CASNRGWVNTEAFF. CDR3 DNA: TGTGCCAGTAATCGGGGGTGGGTGAACACTGAAGCTTTCTTT.